A selection of T cell receptor beta chains follows, all from one sample in a study of T-cell reconstitution after alpha-beta-depleted transplantation in children. TCRdb redid the calling of the PCR reads with MiXCR, one entry per CDR3 protein. The repertoire holds around 200,000 distinct CDR3 sequences, with around 9.2% as singletons. The sample in question was PBMCs, mostly from graft donor cells, obtained 360 days after TCRalphabeta/CD19-depleted stem cell transplant. The receptors here all came from a male patient aged 2 to 10 who had a stem cell transplant for acute myeloid leukemia, so the T cells may come from the graft donor. Each CDR3 is given without its conserved first and last residue.

v_call cdr3_aa
TRBV20-1 SALEGGGNSPLH
TRBV20-1 SAARQGPTGELF
TRBV12-5 ASGSQDRGSNQPQH
TRBV12-3/TRBV12-4 ASSWGVNTEAF
TRBV5-5 ASSLDREGYNEQF
TRBV7-8 ASSPWTSENEQF
TRBV7-3 ASSLQGAGPTEAF
TRBV7-3 ASSLMGARAEAF
TRBV5-1 ASSLQGWDEQF
TRBV5-1 ASRVEASYEQY
TRBV20-1 SAKTGQETQY
TRBV20-1 SAPTWTSGTYEQY
TRBV7-8 ASSLRVGLAGVNIQY
TRBV20-1 SATRRQGDEKLF
TRBV21-1 ASSNPPVGDTQY
TRBV18 ASSRQTGQSSYEQY
TRBV29-1 SVGAFVFRDTQY
TRBV12-5 ASGYRQGYNEQF
TRBV29-1 SVEPSPTGELF
TRBV5-1 ASSLATNNEQF
TRBV6-5 ASSYSRRGGRNTEAF
TRBV12-3/TRBV12-4 ASSLGPRVYEQY
TRBV7-8 ASSLARVQGPSTDTQY
TRBV20-1 SASGTGGVDTQY
TRBV7-8 ASSLSTTQETQY
TRBV5-1 ASSWRDRGDTEAF